The entry below gives a single T cell receptor (beta chain) sequence along with its context. CDR1 MDHEN and CDR2 SYDVKM come from the germline V gene. Trimming stripped 6 bases from V and 4 bases from J, with 13 bases between. The CDR3 has 14 residues. Profiling relied on immunoSEQ multiplex PCR, and the TCRdb table lists in-frame clones only, not all of them. This table has under 150,000 clones, 85% to 95% appearing once. This record comes from a study of control samples from healthy donors and cancer patients. The sequencing input was blood. This TCR came from a young man in good health. This chain connects TRBV28 to TRBJ2-1; TRBD1 is a possible D gene (5 bases). CDR3 sequence reads: CASRWRQTYNEQFF. CDR3 in DNA: TGTGCCAGCAGGTGGAGACAGACGTACAATGAGCAGTTCTTC.